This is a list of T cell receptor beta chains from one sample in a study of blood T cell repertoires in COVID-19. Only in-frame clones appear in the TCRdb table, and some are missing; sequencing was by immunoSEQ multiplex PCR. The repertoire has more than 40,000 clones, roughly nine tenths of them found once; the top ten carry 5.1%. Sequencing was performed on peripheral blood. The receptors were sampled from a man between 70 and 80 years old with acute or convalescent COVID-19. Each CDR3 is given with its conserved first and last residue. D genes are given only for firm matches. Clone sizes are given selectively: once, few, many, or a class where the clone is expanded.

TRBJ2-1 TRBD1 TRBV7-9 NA CASSVQGAFEQFF TGTGCCAGCAGTGTACAGGGGGCTTTTGAGCAGTTCTTC
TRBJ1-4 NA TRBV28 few CASSPRFRKGDEKLFF TGTGCCAGCAGTCCCCGGTTCCGCAAAGGGGATGAAAAACTGTTTTTT
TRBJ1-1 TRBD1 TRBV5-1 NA CASSLYGTGTEAFF TGCGCCAGCAGCTTGTACGGGACAGGGACTGAAGCTTTCTTT
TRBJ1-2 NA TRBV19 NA CASSMLTGQISYGYTF TGTGCCAGTAGTATGCTCACTGGACAGATTTCCTATGGCTACACCTTC
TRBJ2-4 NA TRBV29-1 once CGGGSSNIQYF TGCGGCGGGGGCTCCTCAAACATTCAGTACTTC
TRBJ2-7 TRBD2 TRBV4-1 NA CASSPGGASGSYEQYF TGCGCCAGCAGCCCTGGAGGGGCTAGCGGTTCCTACGAGCAGTACTTC
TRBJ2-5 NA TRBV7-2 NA CAGSRTRQKETQYF TGTGCCGGCAGCCGGACCCGACAGAAAGAGACCCAGTACTTC
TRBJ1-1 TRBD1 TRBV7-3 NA CASSLTPGRGRTEAFF TGTGCCAGCAGCTTAACTCCGGGCAGGGGGCGGACTGAAGCTTTCTTT
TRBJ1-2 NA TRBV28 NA CASSPTGRNYGYTF TGTGCCAGCAGTCCGACGGGGAGGAACTATGGCTACACCTTC
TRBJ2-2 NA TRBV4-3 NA CASSQGAGHGAGELFF TGCGCCAGCAGCCAAGGAGCGGGCCACGGCGCCGGGGAGCTGTTTTTT
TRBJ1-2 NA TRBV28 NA CASSLEGSNYGYTF TGTGCCAGCAGTTTGGAGGGATCTAACTATGGCTACACCTTC
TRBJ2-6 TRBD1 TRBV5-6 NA CASRLTGDSGANVLTF TGTGCCAGCAGGCTTACAGGGGACTCTGGGGCCAACGTCCTGACTTTC
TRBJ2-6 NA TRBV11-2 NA CASSFRGPGANVLTF TGTGCCAGCAGCTTCAGGGGACCTGGGGCCAACGTCCTGACTTTC
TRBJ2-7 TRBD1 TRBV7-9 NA CASSSTNRSTGALTLEQYF TGTGCCAGCAGCTCTACCAACCGCTCGACAGGGGCGCTCACCTTGGAGCAGTACTTC
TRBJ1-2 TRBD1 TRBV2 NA CASSEATGGGFGYTF TGTGCCAGCAGTGAAGCGACAGGGGGTGGGTTTGGCTACACCTTC
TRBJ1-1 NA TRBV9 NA CASSARVANTEAFF TGTGCCAGCAGCGCCAGGGTGGCGAACACTGAAGCTTTCTTT
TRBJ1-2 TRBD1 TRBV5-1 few CASSLGDRAYGYTF TGCGCCAGCAGCTTGGGCGACAGGGCCTATGGCTACACCTTC
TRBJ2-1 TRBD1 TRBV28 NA CASRTDRGRYNEQFF TGTGCCAGCAGGACTGACAGGGGGCGGTACAATGAGCAGTTCTTC
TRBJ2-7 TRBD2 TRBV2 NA CASSERLAGGSDF TGTGCCAGCAGTGAAAGACTAGCGGGGGGCAGCGACTTC
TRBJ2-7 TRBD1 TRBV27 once CASSPLGVSGGYEQYF TGTGCCAGCAGCCCTCTCGGTGTATCAGGGGGCTACGAGCAGTACTTC
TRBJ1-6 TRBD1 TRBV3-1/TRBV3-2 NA CASSPGQVNSPLHF TGTGCCAGCAGCCCCGGACAGGTTAATTCACCCCTCCACTTT
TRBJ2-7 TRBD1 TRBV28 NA CASSLTGGFNEQYF TGTGCCAGCAGTTTGACAGGGGGCTTCAACGAGCAGTACTTC
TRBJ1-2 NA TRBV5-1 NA CASSLWPGGKGYGYTF TGCGCCAGCAGCTTGTGGCCTGGGGGGAAAGGGTATGGCTACACCTTC
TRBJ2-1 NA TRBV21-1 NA CASSKLLGTAANNEQFF TGTGCCAGCAGCAAACTTCTTGGGACAGCCGCTAACAATGAGCAGTTCTTC
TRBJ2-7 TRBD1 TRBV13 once CASSSTGRGLIRAYEQYF TGTGCCAGCAGTTCAACCGGCAGGGGGTTAATCAGGGCCTACGAGCAGTACTTC
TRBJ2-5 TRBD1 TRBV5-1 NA CASSYRTGGGETQYF TGCGCCAGCAGCTATCGGACAGGGGGAGGTGAGACCCAGTACTTC
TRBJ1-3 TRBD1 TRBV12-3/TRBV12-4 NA CALKQGGNTIYF TGTGCCTTAAAACAGGGGGGAAACACCATATATTTT
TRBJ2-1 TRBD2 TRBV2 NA CASSEDPSGGADEQFF TGTGCCAGCAGTGAAGACCCTAGCGGGGGGGCCGATGAGCAGTTCTTC
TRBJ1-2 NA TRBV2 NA CASSEDNGGTTNYGYTF TGTGCCAGCAGTGAAGATAACGGGGGTACGACTAACTATGGCTACACCTTC
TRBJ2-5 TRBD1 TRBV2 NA CASSGTGAGTQYF TGTGCCAGCAGTGGGACAGGGGCGGGGACCCAGTACTTC
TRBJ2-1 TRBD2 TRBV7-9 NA CASSSIDRGGEPYNEQFF TGTGCCAGCAGCTCTATCGACCGCGGGGGGGAGCCCTACAATGAGCAGTTCTTC
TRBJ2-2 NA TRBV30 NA CAWSVRDPGELFF TGTGCCTGGAGTGTCAGGGATCCCGGGGAGCTGTTTTTT
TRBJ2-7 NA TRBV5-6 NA CASSLALSYEQYF TGTGCCAGCAGCCTGGCGTTATCCTACGAGCAGTACTTC
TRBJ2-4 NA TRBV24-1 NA CATSDTPQGTKNIQYF TGTGCCACCAGTGATACCCCTCAGGGGACCAAAAACATTCAGTACTTC
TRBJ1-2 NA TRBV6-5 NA CASASGGYTF TGTGCCAGCGCGTCCGGGGGCTACACCTTC
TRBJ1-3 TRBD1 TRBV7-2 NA CASSSGQGYPYNRNTIYF TGTGCCAGCAGCTCCGGACAGGGTTATCCTTATAACAGAAACACCATATATTTT
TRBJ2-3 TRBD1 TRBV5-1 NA CASSLVQGADTQYF TGCGCCAGCAGCTTGGTGCAGGGGGCAGATACGCAGTATTTT
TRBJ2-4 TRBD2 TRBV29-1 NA CSVAGAGGSKNIQYF TGCAGCGTTGCAGGGGCGGGGGGGTCCAAAAACATTCAGTACTTC
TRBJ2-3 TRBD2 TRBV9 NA CASSVVPSGGGDTQYF TGTGCCAGCAGCGTAGTCCCTAGCGGGGGGGGAGATACGCAGTATTTT
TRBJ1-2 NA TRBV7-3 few CASSPSQGSLDGYTF TGTGCCAGCAGCCCTTCACAGGGAAGTTTAGATGGCTACACCTTC
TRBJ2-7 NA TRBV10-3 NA CAISEGGAHEQYF TGTGCCATCAGTGAGGGAGGGGCCCACGAGCAGTACTTC
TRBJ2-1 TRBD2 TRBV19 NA CASSPSGGSYNEQFF TGTGCCAGTAGTCCTAGCGGGGGTTCCTACAATGAGCAGTTCTTC
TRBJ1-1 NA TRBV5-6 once CASSTLMQVMNTEAFF TGTGCCAGCAGCACCCTAATGCAGGTAATGAACACTGAAGCTTTCTTT
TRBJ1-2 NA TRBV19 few CASSMNRGVYGYTF TGTGCCAGTAGTATGAACCGGGGAGTCTATGGCTACACCTTC
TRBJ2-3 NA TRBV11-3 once CASSLHQSDTQYF TGTGCCAGCAGCTTACATCAATCAGATACGCAGTATTTT
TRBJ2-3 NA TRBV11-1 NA CASSSTTFTDTQYF TGTGCCAGCAGCTCCACGACATTCACAGATACGCAGTATTTT
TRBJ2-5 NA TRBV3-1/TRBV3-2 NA CASSQGLLTNF TGTGCCAGCAGCCAGGGATTGCTGACTAACTTC
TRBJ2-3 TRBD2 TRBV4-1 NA CASGFPAAGGTDTQYF TGCGCCAGCGGCTTCCCCGCAGCGGGGGGCACAGATACGCAGTATTTT
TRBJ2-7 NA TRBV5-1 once CASSFDTGTYEQYF TGCGCCAGCAGCTTCGACACCGGAACCTACGAGCAGTACTTC
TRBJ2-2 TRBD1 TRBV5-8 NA CASSSPGTGLTGELFF TGTGCCAGCTCATCACCCGGGACAGGGTTGACCGGGGAGCTGTTTTTT
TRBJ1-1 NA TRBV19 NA CASTPLDMNTEAFF TGTGCCAGTACCCCCCTCGACATGAACACTGAAGCTTTCTTT
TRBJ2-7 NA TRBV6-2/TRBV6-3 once CASSYSEGIDEQYF TGTGCCAGCAGTTACTCGGAGGGGATAGACGAGCAGTACTTC
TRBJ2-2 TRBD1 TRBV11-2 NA CASSFGTGDGELFF TGTGCCAGCAGCTTCGGGACAGGGGACGGGGAGCTGTTTTTT
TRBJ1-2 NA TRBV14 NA CASSQARDNLGYGYTF TGTGCCAGCAGCCAAGCCCGGGACAATCTAGGCTATGGCTACACCTTC
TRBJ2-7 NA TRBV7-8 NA CASSLVTGYEQYF TGTGCCAGCAGCTTAGTAACAGGCTACGAGCAGTACTTC